This TCR beta chain comes out of a study of identical twins. TCRdb passed the 5' RACE reads through MiXCR, listing each CDR3 protein once. The sample has about 240,000 distinct CDR3 sequences, roughly 13% seen once. This CDR3 has 17 amino acids. Germline V gene sequence: CDR1 KGHDR, CDR2 SFDVKD. The trim removed 0 bases at V and 1 base at J, leaving 2 bases unmatched. This clonotype was observed a few times. This same sample was also taken into another study, of yellow fever vaccine responses in identical twins.

This TCR came from a woman aged 18-29 years in good health. The sample comprised memory (CD45RO+) T cells sorted from blood. The V call is TRBV24-1, the J call TRBJ2-3, with TRBD2 matching 11 bases. The CDR3 reads CATSDLPLAGGTDTQYF. The CDR3 nucleotides are TGTGCCACCAGTGATTTGCCACTAGCGGGGGGCACAGATACGCAGTATTTT.